The next 24 T cell receptor beta chains were all read from a single sample in a study of shared clonotypes between healthy human individuals. Assay used: immunoSEQ multiplex PCR; TCRdb lists only in-frame clones, some missing. The repertoire holds 600,000 to 750,000 clones, approximately 79% seen once, with around 1.8% in the top ten. Sequenced sample: memory CD4+ T cells sorted from blood. Described subset: CD45RA-negative fraction. Source of these receptors: a woman aged 25 to 45 in good health.

This clone was recorded a few times. The CDR3 DNA reads TGCGCCAGCAGCTCGATTGGGACTGCGGGCGACGGCTACACCTTC. Translated: CASSSIGTAGDGYTF. The rearrangement joins TRBV5-1 to TRBJ1-2; D perhaps matches TRBD1 (5 bases). This CDR3 comprises 15 residues. Germline CDR1 is SGHRS and CDR2 is YFSETQ. The V and J ends lost 3 bases and 8 bases respectively, with 20 bases between them.

At least ten counts were recorded for this clone. The same CDR3 can be traced to other DNA sequences in this sample. The chain is built from TRBV18 and TRBJ2-3; 10 bases match TRBD2. V was pared by 2 bases and J by 4 bases, with 3 bases of the junction left unmatched. The CDR3 runs 15 residues. Germline V CDR1 and CDR2: KGHSH, LQKENI. For the CDR3, the DNA is TGTGCCAGCTCACCAGCGCTAGCGGGAGCAGATACGCAGTATTTT. Translating it yields CASSPALAGADTQYF.

V and J are TRBV25-1 and TRBJ2-7; 11 bases are shared with TRBD1. This CDR3 contains 16 residues. Trimming at V came to 5 bases and at J to 6 bases, leaving 12 bases not matched to a gene. The germline gives CDR1 MGHDK, CDR2 SYGVNS. As DNA, the CDR3 is TGTGCCAGCAGTCCGCCTGGGGACAGGGGGGCTTTCGAGCAGTACTTC. Its protein product is CASSPPGDRGAFEQYF.

The rearrangement links TRBV28 to TRBJ1-1; D remains unclear. The CDR3 is 14 residues long. Germline V gives CDR1 MDHEN, CDR2 SYDVKM. V lost 6 bases, J lost 11 bases, and 22 bases lay in between. CDR3 loop: CASSLMVAGSGAFF. CDR3 in DNA: TGTGCCAGCAGCCTGATGGTGGCCGGGTCGGGTGCTTTCTTT. The whole variable domain, remainder taken from reference TRBV28 and TRBJ1-1, is DVKVTQSSRYLVKRTGEKVFLECVQDMDHENMFWYRQDPGLGLRLIYFSYDVKMKEKGDIPEGYSVSREKKERFSLILESASTNQTSMYLCASSLMVAGSGAFFGQGTRLTVV.

As concerns this clone: Other DNA sequences in this specimen translate into the identical CDR3. The genes are TRBV10-1 and TRBJ2-7, with 8 bases aligning to TRBD1. The CDR3 has 15 amino acids. V was clipped by 2 bases and J by 4 bases; unmatched bases: 7. Germline CDR1 WNHNN, CDR2 SYGVQD (reference sequence). CDR3 DNA: TGCGCCAGCAGTGAGGGCGGGACAGGAGCTTACGAGCAGTACTTC. Residues: CASSEGGTGAYEQYF.

Note on this clone: Distinct nucleotide sequences in the sample also encode this CDR3. The chain couples TRBV30 to TRBJ2-6; tentatively, D is TRBD1 (5 bases). The V gene lost 8 bases and the J gene lost 0 bases, with 8 bases spanning the gap. The CDR3 length is 13 residues. Germline CDR1 reads GTSNPN; CDR2 reads SVGIG (reference sequence). The CDR3 DNA reads as TGTGCCAGTGACAGCTCTGGGGCCAACGTCCTGACTTTC. Translation gives CASDSSGANVLTF.

The chain employs TRBV2 and TRBJ1-5; 8 positions match TRBD1. Trimming at V came to 3 bases and at J to 6 bases, leaving 7 bases not matched to a gene. CDR3 size: 15 residues. The germline V gene has CDR1 SNHLY and CDR2 FYNNEI. The CDR3 DNA reads TGTGCCAGCAGTGAGGAGACAGGGGTTAGTCAGCCCCAGCATTTT. Protein sequence: CASSEETGVSQPQHF.

The rearrangement links TRBV6-5 to TRBJ2-3, with 10 bases that match TRBD1. Per germline, CDR1 MNHEY and CDR2 SVGAGI. The CDR3 runs 13 residues. V lost 6 bases, J lost 6 bases, and 3 bases stayed unmatched. The CDR3 region has the DNA TGTGCCAGCAGGGGACAGGGGTCGGATACGCAGTATTTT. This gives the protein CASRGQGSDTQYF.

Only one count was recorded for this clone. J is TRBJ2-2 and V is TRBV7-3; D perhaps matches TRBD2 (5 bases). Trimming cost V 4 bases and J 6 bases, with 12 bases left between them. This CDR3 has 14 residues. Germline lookup yields CDR1 SGHTA and CDR2 FQGTGA. The CDR3 protein is CASSSGSRSGELFF. The CDR3 DNA reads as TGTGCCAGCAGCTCGGGATCCAGGTCCGGGGAGCTGTTTTTT.

As DNA, the CDR3 is TGTGCCAGCAGTTTCCAGACAGGGGGCGCTCAGCCCCAGCATTTT. Its translation is CASSFQTGGAQPQHF. The chain has TRBV28 and TRBJ1-5, with 10 nucleotides matching TRBD1. Trimming removed 3 bases from V and 6 bases from J; junction bases left unmatched: 5. CDR1 is MDHEN, CDR2 SYDVKM, per germline. CDR3 length: 15 residues.

This clone was observed a handful of times. V and J are TRBV27 and TRBJ1-2; possible D gene TRBD1, 6 bases. The CDR3 is 14 amino acids. Germline CDR1 and CDR2: MNHEY and SMNVEV (reference sequence). V was pared by 6 bases and J by 2 bases, with 13 bases between. The CDR3 coding sequence is TGTGCCAGCAGGAACCTCGACAGGAACTATGGCTACACCTTC. Protein: CASRNLDRNYGYTF.

This clone has just a few counts. The chain is built from TRBV11-3 and TRBJ2-2, with D uncertain. Germline loops: CDR1 SGHNT, CDR2 YENEEA. The ends were cut back, 5 bases at V and 0 bases at J, with 7 bases in the middle. CDR3 length: 14 amino acids. The CDR3 bases are TGTGCCAGCAGCATAAACGCGAACACCGGGGAGCTGTTTTTT. Translated, it gives CASSINANTGELFF.

The chain carries TRBV2 and TRBJ2-7; the match to TRBD2 covers 9 bases. The CDR3 has 16 amino acids. The V gene's germline CDR1 is SNHLY and CDR2 FYNNEI. V lost 4 bases and J lost 5; bases outside the gene matches: 12. The CDR3 DNA reads TGTGCCAGCAGTGGCCGAGGGCTAGCGGGAAGAAACGAGCAGTACTTC. Protein: CASSGRGLAGRNEQYF.

The gene calls are TRBV5-5 and TRBJ2-5; TRBD2 agrees at 14 bases. Germline V CDR1 and CDR2: SGHKS, YYEKEE (reference sequence). With V trimmed by 4 bases and J by 5 bases, 4 bases remained unmatched. This CDR3 is 15 amino acids long. DNA of the CDR3: TGTGCCAGCAGCCCGGGACTAGCGGGAGCTGAGACCCAGTACTTC. Translating gives CASSPGLAGAETQYF. Complete variable domain (other parts from reference TRBV5-5 and TRBJ2-5): DAGVTQSPTHLIKTRGQQVTLRCSPISGHKSVSWYQQVLGQGPQFIFQYYEKEERGRGNFPDRFSARQFPNYSSELNVNALLLGDSALYLCASSPGLAGAETQYFGPGTRLLVL.

The chain recombines TRBV4-2 with TRBJ2-7; TRBD2 matches at 12 bases. Looked up from germline, CDR1 is LGHNA and CDR2 is YNFKEQ. This CDR3 is built from 15 residues. Unmatched junction bases numbered 2, after V lost 2 bases and J lost 3 bases. The CDR3, as DNA: TGTGCCAGCAGCCAATCGACTAGCGGGGGCTACGAGCAGTACTTC. It is translated as CASSQSTSGGYEQYF.

The V call is TRBV6-5, the J call TRBJ1-1; 9 nucleotides align to TRBD1. The germline gives CDR1 MNHEY, CDR2 SVGAGI. V shed 6 bases and J 9 bases; nucleotides not matched to a gene: 8. The CDR3 has 13 residues. CDR3 DNA sequence: TGTGCCAGCAGCGCCGGGACAGGGACTAAAGCTTTCTTT. It encodes CASSAGTGTKAFF.

This clone was observed a handful of times. The V gene is TRBV19, the J gene TRBJ2-4, with TRBD1 identical over 10 bases. The germline V gene has CDR1 LNHDA and CDR2 SQIVND (reference sequence). Germline trimming cut 8 bases from V and 0 bases from J; bases unmatched to any gene: 7. The CDR3 has 16 amino acids. CDR3 sequence reads: CASSGTGAIAKNIQYF. In DNA, the CDR3 is TGTGCCAGTTCCGGGACAGGGGCCATAGCCAAAAACATTCAGTACTTC. The full variable domain, its missing parts supplied by reference TRBV19 and TRBJ2-4, is DGGITQSPKYLFRKEGQNVTLSCEQNLNHDAMYWYRQDPGQGLRLIYYSQIVNDFQKGDIAEGYSVSREKKESFPLTVTSAQKNPTAFYLCASSGTGAIAKNIQYFGAGTRLSVL.

CDR3 loop: CASSEGGHITDTQYF. Written as DNA, the CDR3 is TGTGCCAGCAGTGAAGGGGGCCACATCACAGATACGCAGTATTTT. V gene TRBV6-1 combines with J gene TRBJ2-3, with a possible D match to TRBD1 (5 bases). Between the trimmed V and J ends, which lost 1 base and 2 bases, there was a span of 10 bases. Per the germline V gene, CDR1 is MNHNS and CDR2 is SASEGT. The length of the CDR3 is 15 residues.

This rearrangement joins TRBV28 to TRBJ1-1, with a possible D match to TRBD1 (6 bases). The CDR3 consists of 13 residues. Between the trimmed V and J ends, which lost 3 bases and 6 bases, there was a span of 11 bases. The germline V gene encodes CDR1 MDHEN and CDR2 SYDVKM. CDR3 residues: CASSFIRGAEAFF. In DNA, the CDR3 is TGTGCCAGCAGTTTTATCAGGGGCGCTGAAGCTTTCTTT.

The chain links TRBV5-6 to TRBJ2-7, with D uncertain. Trimming cost V 3 bases and J 2 bases, with 18 bases left between them. This CDR3 has 16 residues. The germline gives CDR1 SGHDT, CDR2 YYEEEE. In nucleotides, the CDR3 is TGTGCCAGCAGCTCGAACCCCGTTGCTGTCACCTACGAGCAGTACTTC. As protein: CASSSNPVAVTYEQYF.

This chain connects TRBV18 to TRBJ1-2; 7 bases align to TRBD1. This CDR3 is 15 amino acids long. CDR1 and CDR2 (germline): KGHSH, LQKENI. V trimming: 4 bases; J trimming: 6 bases; junction bases outside the gene matches: 11. The CDR3 DNA follows: TGTGCCAGCTCACTTGGACAGGACCAGGTCGATGGCTACACCTTC. This gives the protein CASSLGQDQVDGYTF.

V and J are TRBV2 and TRBJ2-4; 7 nucleotides match TRBD1. CDR1 and CDR2 (germline): SNHLY, FYNNEI. With V trimmed by 10 bases and J by 4 bases, 7 bases remained unmatched. The CDR3 covers 13 residues. This CDR3 is CATSGTVKNIQYF. DNA of the CDR3: TGTGCCACCTCCGGGACAGTTAAAAACATTCAGTACTTC.

The V call is TRBV7-6, the J call TRBJ2-7; D not certain. The CDR3 has 12 residues. V was cut by 5 bases and J by 2 bases, with 7 bases left in between. Germline values: CDR1 SGHVS, CDR2 FNYEAQ. The CDR3 loop reads CASSTEPYEQYF. Here the CDR3 DNA reads TGTGCCAGCAGCACAGAACCCTACGAGCAGTACTTC.

This clone was detected a few times. The chain couples TRBV10-1 to TRBJ2-1, with D perhaps matching TRBD1 (6 bases). Trimming stripped 0 bases from V and 6 bases from J, with 6 bases between. CDR3 length: 13 residues. CDR1 and CDR2 from the germline V gene are WNHNN and SYGVQD (reference sequence). This chain's CDR3 is CASSESGGNEQFF. The DNA for the CDR3 is TGCGCCAGCAGTGAGTCAGGGGGCAATGAGCAGTTCTTC.